This T cell receptor beta chain was recorded in a study of naive and memory T cell subsets. In its sample, this clonotype was seen many times. V was trimmed by 6 bases and J by 7 bases, leaving 13 bases between them. Germline CDR1 reads DFQATT; CDR2 reads SNEGSKA (reference sequence). The CDR3 extends over 11 amino acids. The SP2 primer and nested alpha and beta constant region primers amplified ligated cDNA in four rounds. MiXCR, applied by TCRdb to the 5' RACE reads, yields one record per CDR3 protein. The data hold roughly 62,000 distinct CDR3 sequences, with 7.2% observed a single time. A UMI-containing oligonucleotide was joined by 3' ligation to the TCR cDNA template. Adult healthy volunteers gave 2.5 ml peripheral blood for whole-blood RNA. Reverse transcription used DNase-treated unsorted total RNA, aiming for roughly 1 to 1000 ng.

The chain is built from TRBV20-1 and TRBJ2-7; D unclear. This TCR was recovered from a male donor in good health. CDR3 protein: CSAPQFREQYF. Written as DNA, the CDR3 is TGCAGTGCCCCCCAGTTTCGAGAGCAGTACTTC.